This TCR beta chain was documented in a study of shared clonotypes between healthy human individuals. Study as a whole: CD4 naive cells filled three plates per donor, CD4 memory three, CD8 naive two and CD8 memory one. General study results and limits: Large depth notwithstanding, sorted-subset sequencing proved incomplete by rarefaction.

This CDR3 comprises 16 residues. Germline V lookup: CDR1 SEHNR, CDR2 FQNEAQ (reference sequence). V lost 4 bases to trimming and J lost 4 bases, with 20 bases between them. This clone is a singleton in its sample. Its antigen remains unidentified. The repertoire was sequenced with immunoSEQ multiplex PCR; TCRdb's copy has only in-frame clones and lacks some. The table shows fewer than 3 million clones, with approximately 90% occurring only once. The chain employs TRBV7-9 and TRBJ2-7; D is perhaps TRBD2 (6 bases). Sequenced material: naive CD4+ T cells from PBMCs. Regarding subset: CD45RA+ positively selected. This clonotype was obtained from a young man in good health. Some clones in this sample may be carry-over from other donors' samples. The CDR3 region is CASSSPPGRLSYEQYF. As DNA, the CDR3 is TGTGCCAGCAGCTCCCCGCCTGGGAGGCTGTCGTACGAGCAGTACTTC.